What follows is one T cell receptor (beta chain) and its context. Its antigen is still unknown. The PCR used 60 Vbeta and 13 Jbeta primers. Assay used: immunoSEQ multiplex PCR; TCRdb lists only in-frame clones, some missing. The sample holds about 180,000 clones; about 79% are singletons and the top ten take roughly 1.6%. Trimming removed 4 bases from V and 4 bases from J; junction bases left unmatched: 9. CDR1 and CDR2 from the germline V gene are MNHNY and SVGAGI (reference sequence). The CDR3 is 15 residues long. The data are from a study of cytomegalovirus exposure and HLA in healthy donors. General observations from the study: Sequencing depth across donors, presence/absence analyses assumed, was roughly uniform.

The clonotype was recovered from a young man in good health and CMV-seronegative. V is TRBV6-6 and J is TRBJ1-1; 7 bases align to TRBD1. Material for sequencing was PBMCs. CDR3 residues: CASSSTGRTGTEAFF. In nucleotides, the CDR3 is TGTGCCAGCAGTTCGACAGGGCGCACAGGCACTGAAGCTTTCTTT.